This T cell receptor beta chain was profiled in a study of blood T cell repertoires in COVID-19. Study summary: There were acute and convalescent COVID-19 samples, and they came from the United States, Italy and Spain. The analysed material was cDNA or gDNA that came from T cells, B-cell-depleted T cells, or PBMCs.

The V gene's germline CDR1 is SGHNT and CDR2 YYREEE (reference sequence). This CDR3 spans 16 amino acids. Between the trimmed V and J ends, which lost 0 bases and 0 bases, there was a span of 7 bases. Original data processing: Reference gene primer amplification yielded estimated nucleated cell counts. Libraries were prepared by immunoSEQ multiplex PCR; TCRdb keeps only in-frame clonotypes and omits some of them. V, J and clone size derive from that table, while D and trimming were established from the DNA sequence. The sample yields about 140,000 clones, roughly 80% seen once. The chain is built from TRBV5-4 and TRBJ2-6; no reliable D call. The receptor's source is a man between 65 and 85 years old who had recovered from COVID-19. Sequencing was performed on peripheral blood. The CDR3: CASSLGRVSGANVLTF. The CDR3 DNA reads TGTGCCAGCAGCTTGGGCCGGGTCTCTGGGGCCAACGTCCTGACTTTC.